Each of the 16 T cell receptor beta chains below was sequenced from the same sample in a study of OX40 agonist ivuxolimab in advanced cancers. The data were produced by immunoSEQ multiplex PCR, yet TCRdb's version contains in-frame clones alone and is incomplete. This repertoire shows 15,000 to 20,000 clones, 80% to 90% found once; its top ten account for roughly 27%. The sample consisted of CD4+ or CD8+ T cells sorted from blood, taken in a trial of the OX40 agonist ivuxolimab. Receptor source: an adult with an advanced solid tumor such as melanoma, head and neck, liver or kidney cancer.

V usage is TRBV11-2 and J usage is TRBJ2-1; D might be TRBD2 (6 bases). Germline CDR1 is SGHAT and CDR2 is FQNNGV. The CDR3 has 16 amino acids. V was shortened by 2 bases and J by 7 bases, with 18 bases between the two germline ends. CDR3 nucleotides: TGTGCCAGCAGCTTATTGGGGCGGGGACTTCATAATGAGCAGTTCTTC. It is translated as CASSLLGRGLHNEQFF.

In DNA, the CDR3 is TGTGCCAGCAGCTTGGGGGCAGGGTCGAACACCGGGGAGCTGTTTTTT. Its protein is CASSLGAGSNTGELFF. The rearrangement links TRBV5-4 to TRBJ2-2; D possibly corresponds to TRBD1 (5 bases). The CDR3 has 16 residues. Between the trimmed V and J ends, which lost 0 bases and 0 bases, there was a span of 9 bases. Germline V lookup: CDR1 SGHNT, CDR2 YYREEE (reference sequence).

This chain uses TRBV6-4 with TRBJ2-1, with TRBD2 matching 12 bases. The length of the CDR3 is 15 residues. V dropped 7 bases and J dropped 4; count of bases not matched to a gene: 5. CDR1 and CDR2 (germline): MRHNA, SNTAGT. In DNA form, the CDR3 reads TGTGCCAGCACTCCGACTAGCGGGGGTTACAATGAGCAGTTCTTC. Protein sequence: CASTPTSGGYNEQFF.

Notes on this clone: The sample holds other DNA sequences that translate to the same CDR3. This chain joins TRBV7-7 and TRBJ1-1; the D gene is possibly TRBD1 (5 bases). The germline CDR1 and CDR2 sequences are SSHAT and FNYEAQ (reference sequence). The V gene lost 3 bases and the J gene lost 3 bases, with 8 bases spanning the gap. The CDR3 has 13 amino acids. The CDR3 loop is CASSFTQDTEAFF. CDR3 in DNA: TGTGCCAGCAGCTTTACACAGGACACTGAAGCTTTCTTT.

This clone occurred once. This chain joins TRBV9 and TRBJ2-5; D is unresolved. The CDR3 runs to 14 residues. Germline V gene sequence: CDR1 SGDLS, CDR2 YYNGEE. Deletions cut 4 bases from V and 1 base from J, with 11 bases between. DNA for the CDR3: TGTGCCAGCAGCCTCGGACGGCTCCAAGAGACCCAGTACTTC. It encodes CASSLGRLQETQYF.

V usage is TRBV7-3 and J usage is TRBJ2-7, with 9 bases lining up with TRBD2. V lost 5 bases, J lost 3 bases, and 8 bases stayed unmatched. The CDR3 runs to 15 residues. Germline V gene data show CDR1 as SGHTA and CDR2 as FQGTGA. In DNA, the CDR3 is TGTGCCAGCAGCCTCCACTTAGCGGGAGACTACGAGCAGTACTTC. This gives the protein CASSLHLAGDYEQYF.

This clone appeared once. The V and J genes are TRBV28 and TRBJ2-7; D remains ambiguous. Trimming shortened V by 3 bases and J by 5 bases, and 11 bases separated the two germline ends. The CDR3 consists of 13 residues. Germline V gives CDR1 MDHEN, CDR2 SYDVKM. The CDR3 reads CASSFSVGDEQYF. CDR3 nucleotides: TGTGCCAGCAGTTTCTCTGTTGGGGACGAGCAGTACTTC.

The chain carries TRBV5-1 and TRBJ2-1; TRBD2 aligns across 8 bases. V was clipped by 4 bases and J by 9 bases; unmatched bases: 12. The CDR3 spans 15 residues. Germline V gene sequence: CDR1 SGHRS, CDR2 YFSETQ. The DNA for the CDR3 is TGCGCCAGCAGCAGAGCGGGAGACCCGGAAGGTGAGCAGTTCTTC. Protein sequence: CASSRAGDPEGEQFF.

In this sample, this clone is large. This chain links TRBV2 with TRBJ1-2; no reliable D call. Germline V gives CDR1 SNHLY, CDR2 FYNNEI. Trimming shortened V by 6 bases and J by 6 bases, and 23 bases separated the two germline ends. CDR3 length: 16 amino acids. This CDR3 is CASSLISRARKDGYTF. CDR3 in DNA: TGTGCCAGCAGCCTAATAAGTCGCGCACGGAAGGATGGCTACACCTTC.

The chain is built from TRBV6-1 and TRBJ2-3, with D uncertain. The V and J ends lost 1 base and 0 bases respectively, with 5 bases between them. The CDR3 length is 14 residues. Germline-derived CDR1 and CDR2 are MNHNS and SASEGT. The CDR3 nucleotides read TGTGCCAGCAGTGAAGTCCCGAGCACAGATACGCAGTATTTT. It codes for CASSEVPSTDTQYF.

The chain recombines TRBV5-5 with TRBJ1-4, with a weak D call TRBD1 (5 bases). This CDR3 comprises 15 residues. Deletions cut 0 bases from V and 5 bases from J, with 11 bases between. Germline-derived CDR1 and CDR2 are SGHKS and YYEKEE (reference sequence). This CDR3 reads CASSLAAGTNEKLFF. The CDR3 DNA reads as TGTGCCAGCAGCTTGGCGGCAGGGACCAATGAAAAACTGTTTTTT.

This clone qualifies as medium-sized. This sequence joins TRBV27 and TRBJ2-7; no clear D. The ends were cut back, 5 bases at V and 3 bases at J, with 8 bases in the middle. CDR1 and CDR2 from the germline V gene are MNHEY and SMNVEV (reference sequence). This CDR3 is built from 12 residues. The CDR3: CASSADSYEQYF. Written as DNA, the CDR3 is TGTGCCAGCAGTGCCGATAGCTACGAGCAGTACTTC.

V and J are TRBV19 and TRBJ2-1, with D hard to call. Per germline, CDR1 LNHDA and CDR2 SQIVND (reference sequence). This CDR3 is 12 amino acids long. Trimming pared 5 bases from V and 10 bases from J, leaving 12 bases between. The CDR3 nucleotides read TGTGCCAGTAGTTTAACTCCTCCCGAGCAGTTCTTC. The encoded protein is CASSLTPPEQFF.

The V call is TRBV27, the J call TRBJ2-1; 9 nucleotides line up with TRBD2. The CDR3 is 15 residues long. From germline, CDR1 is MNHEY and CDR2 SMNVEV (reference sequence). V was pared by 2 bases and J by 4 bases, with 3 bases of the junction left unmatched. CDR3 nucleotides: TGTGCCAGCAGTTTAAAGACTAGCGGATACAATGAGCAGTTCTTC. This gives the protein CASSLKTSGYNEQFF.

The CDR3 sequence is CASSLVPSAYYEQYF. As DNA, the CDR3 is TGTGCCAGCAGCTTAGTCCCATCTGCGTACTACGAGCAGTACTTC. The rearrangement joins TRBV7-9 to TRBJ2-7; D unresolved. Germline V CDR1 and CDR2: SEHNR, FQNEAQ (reference sequence). The CDR3 totals 15 residues. Trimming pared 1 base from V and 3 bases from J, leaving 13 bases between. The entire variable domain, with the rest obtained from reference TRBV7-9 and TRBJ2-7, is as follows: DTGVSQNPRHKITKRGQNVTFRCDPISEHNRLYWYRQTLGQGPEFLTYFQNEAQLEKSRLLSDRFSAERPKGSFSTLEIQRTEQGDSAMYLCASSLVPSAYYEQYFGPGTRLTVT.

The V and J genes are TRBV19 and TRBJ1-3; unclear D gene. Germline CDR1 LNHDA, CDR2 SQIVND (reference sequence). The CDR3 totals 16 residues. Trimming pared 3 bases from V and 4 bases from J, leaving 16 bases between. The CDR3 loop reads CASSIRGKLGGNTIYF. CDR3 in DNA: TGTGCCAGTAGTATTAGAGGGAAACTGGGGGGAAACACCATATATTTT.